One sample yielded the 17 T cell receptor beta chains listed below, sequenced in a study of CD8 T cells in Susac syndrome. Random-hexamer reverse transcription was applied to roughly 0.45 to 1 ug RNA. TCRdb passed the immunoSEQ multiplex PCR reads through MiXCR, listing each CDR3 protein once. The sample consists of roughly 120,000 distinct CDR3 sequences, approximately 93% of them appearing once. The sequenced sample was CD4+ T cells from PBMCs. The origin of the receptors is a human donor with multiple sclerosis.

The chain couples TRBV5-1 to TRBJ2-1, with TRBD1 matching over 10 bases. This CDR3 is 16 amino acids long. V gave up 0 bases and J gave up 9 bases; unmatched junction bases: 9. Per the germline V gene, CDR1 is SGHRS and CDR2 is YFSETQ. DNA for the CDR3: TGCGCCAGCAGCTTGGGGCCGGGACAGGGGCTAGGTGAGCAGTTCTTC. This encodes CASSLGPGQGLGEQFF.

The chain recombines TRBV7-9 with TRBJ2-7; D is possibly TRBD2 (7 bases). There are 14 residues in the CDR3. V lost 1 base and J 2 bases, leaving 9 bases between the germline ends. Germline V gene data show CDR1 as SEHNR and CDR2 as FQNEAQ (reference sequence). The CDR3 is CASSLEGGAYEQYF. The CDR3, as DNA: TGTGCCAGCAGCTTAGAGGGGGGGGCCTACGAGCAGTACTTC.

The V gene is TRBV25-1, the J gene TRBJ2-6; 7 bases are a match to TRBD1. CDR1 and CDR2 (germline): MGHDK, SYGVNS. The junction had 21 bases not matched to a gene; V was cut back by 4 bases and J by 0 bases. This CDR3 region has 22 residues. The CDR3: CASSGIPPVHQRQGSGANVLTF. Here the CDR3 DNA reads TGTGCCAGCAGTGGAATTCCCCCCGTCCACCAACGACAGGGCTCTGGGGCCAACGTCCTGACTTTC.

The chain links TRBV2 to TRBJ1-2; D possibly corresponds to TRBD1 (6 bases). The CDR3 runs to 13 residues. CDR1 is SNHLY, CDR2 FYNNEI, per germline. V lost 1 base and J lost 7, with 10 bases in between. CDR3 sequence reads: CASSEDRVTGYTF. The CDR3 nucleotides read TGTGCCAGCAGTGAAGACAGGGTGACTGGCTACACCTTC.

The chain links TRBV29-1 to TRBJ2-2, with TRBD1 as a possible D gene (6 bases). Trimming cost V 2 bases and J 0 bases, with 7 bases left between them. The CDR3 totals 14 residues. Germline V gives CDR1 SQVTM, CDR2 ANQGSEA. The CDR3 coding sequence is TGCAGCGTTGAAAGGACAGCGAACACCGGGGAGCTGTTTTTT. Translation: CSVERTANTGELFF.

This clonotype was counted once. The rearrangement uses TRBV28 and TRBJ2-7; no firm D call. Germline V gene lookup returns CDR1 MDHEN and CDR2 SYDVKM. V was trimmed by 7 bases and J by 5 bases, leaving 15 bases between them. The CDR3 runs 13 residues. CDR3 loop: CASTQPGPNEQYF. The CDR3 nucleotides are TGTGCCAGCACCCAACCCGGACCGAACGAGCAGTACTTC.

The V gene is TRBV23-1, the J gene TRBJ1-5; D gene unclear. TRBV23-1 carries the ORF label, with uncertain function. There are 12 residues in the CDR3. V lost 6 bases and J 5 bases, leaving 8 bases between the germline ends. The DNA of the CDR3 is TGCGCCAGCAGGGACGGTGATCAGCCCCAGCATTTT. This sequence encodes CASRDGDQPQHF.

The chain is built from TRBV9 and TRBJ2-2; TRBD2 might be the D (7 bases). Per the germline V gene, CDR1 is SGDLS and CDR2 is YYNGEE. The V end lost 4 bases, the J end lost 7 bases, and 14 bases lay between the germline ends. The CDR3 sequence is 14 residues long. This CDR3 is CASSPGGQGGELFF. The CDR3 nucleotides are TGTGCCAGCAGCCCCGGGGGGCAGGGCGGGGAGCTGTTTTTT.

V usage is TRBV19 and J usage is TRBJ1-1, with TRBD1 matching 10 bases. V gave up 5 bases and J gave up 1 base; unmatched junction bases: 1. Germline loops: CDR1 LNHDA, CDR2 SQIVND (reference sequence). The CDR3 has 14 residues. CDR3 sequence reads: CASSGDRGNTEAFF. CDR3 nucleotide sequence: TGTGCCAGTAGTGGGGACAGGGGGAACACTGAAGCTTTCTTT. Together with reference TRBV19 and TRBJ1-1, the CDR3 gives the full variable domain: DGGITQSPKYLFRKEGQNVTLSCEQNLNHDAMYWYRQDPGQGLRLIYYSQIVNDFQKGDIAEGYSVSREKKESFPLTVTSAQKNPTAFYLCASSGDRGNTEAFFGQGTRLTVV.

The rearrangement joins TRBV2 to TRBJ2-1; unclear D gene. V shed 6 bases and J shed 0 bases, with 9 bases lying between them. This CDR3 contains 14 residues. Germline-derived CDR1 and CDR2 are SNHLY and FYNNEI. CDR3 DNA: TGTGCCAGCAGCTCTGATGGCTCCTACAATGAGCAGTTCTTC. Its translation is CASSSDGSYNEQFF. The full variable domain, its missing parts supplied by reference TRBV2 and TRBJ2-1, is EPEVTQTPSHQVTQMGQEVILRCVPISNHLYFYWYRQILGQKVEFLVSFYNNEISEKSEIFDDQFSVERPDGSNFTLKIRSTKLEDSAMYFCASSSDGSYNEQFFGPGTRLTVL.

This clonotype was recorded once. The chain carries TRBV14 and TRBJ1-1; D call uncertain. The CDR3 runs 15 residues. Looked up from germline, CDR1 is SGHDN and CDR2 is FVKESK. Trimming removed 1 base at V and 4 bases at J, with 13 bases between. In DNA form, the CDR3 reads TGTGCCAGCAGCCAAGGTTACCCCTTGGGCACTGAAGCTTTCTTT. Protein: CASSQGYPLGTEAFF.

CDR3 protein: CASSLALQGAYEKLFF. DNA for the CDR3: TGTGCCAGCAGCTTAGCTCTACAGGGGGCGTATGAAAAACTGTTTTTT. This chain joins TRBV7-2 and TRBJ1-4; 9 bases line up with TRBD1. The J segment lost 6 bases and the V segment lost 0 bases, leaving 5 bases of the junction unmatched. Germline V gene sequence: CDR1 SGHTA, CDR2 FQGNSA. This CDR3 comprises 16 residues.

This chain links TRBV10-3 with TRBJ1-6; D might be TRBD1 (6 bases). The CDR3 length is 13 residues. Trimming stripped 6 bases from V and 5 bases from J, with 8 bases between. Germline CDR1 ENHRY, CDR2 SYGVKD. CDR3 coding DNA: TGTGCCATCAGAGCAGGGGATAATTCACCCCTCCACTTT. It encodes CAIRAGDNSPLHF.

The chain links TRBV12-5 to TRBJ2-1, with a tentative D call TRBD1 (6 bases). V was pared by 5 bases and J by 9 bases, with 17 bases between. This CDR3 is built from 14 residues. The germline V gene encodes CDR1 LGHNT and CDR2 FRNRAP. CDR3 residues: CASGLGTSRGEQFF. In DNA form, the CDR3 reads TGTGCTAGTGGTCTCGGGACATCTCGAGGTGAGCAGTTCTTC.

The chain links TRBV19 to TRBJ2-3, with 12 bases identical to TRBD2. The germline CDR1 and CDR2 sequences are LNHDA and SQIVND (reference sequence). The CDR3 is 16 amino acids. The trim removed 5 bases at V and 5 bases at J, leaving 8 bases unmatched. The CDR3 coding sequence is TGTGCCAGTAGTTCCTCTAGCGGGGGGGCCATAGATACGCAGTATTTT. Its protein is CASSSSSGGAIDTQYF.

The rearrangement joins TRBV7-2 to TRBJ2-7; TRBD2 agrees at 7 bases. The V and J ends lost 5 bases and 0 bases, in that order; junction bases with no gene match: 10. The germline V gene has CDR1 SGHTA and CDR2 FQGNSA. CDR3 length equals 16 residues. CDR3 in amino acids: CASSPQRGLSSYEQYF. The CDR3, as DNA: TGTGCCAGCAGCCCCCAGCGGGGATTAAGCTCCTACGAGCAGTACTTC.

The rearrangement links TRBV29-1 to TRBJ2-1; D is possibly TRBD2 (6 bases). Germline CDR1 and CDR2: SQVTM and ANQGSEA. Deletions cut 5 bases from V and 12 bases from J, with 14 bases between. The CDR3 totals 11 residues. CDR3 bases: TGCAGCGTTTCCGTCGGGGGTCGGCAGTTCTTC. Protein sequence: CSVSVGGRQFF.